Following are 20 T cell receptor beta chains from one sample sequenced in a study of blood T cell repertoires in COVID-19. Clones were sequenced by immunoSEQ multiplex PCR, and TCRdb holds only the in-frame ones, with some missing. The table has approximately 150,000 clones, around nine tenths seen once; the top ten hold over 8.5%. The sample comprised peripheral blood. The origin of the receptors is a woman between 50 and 59 years old with active or convalescent COVID-19.

The chain couples TRBV28 to TRBJ1-1; D gene uncertain. The V and J ends lost 3 bases and 4 bases respectively, with 9 bases between them. The CDR3 runs 13 residues. The germline gives CDR1 MDHEN, CDR2 SYDVKM. In DNA, the CDR3 is TGTGCCAGCAGTTTGGCCCGGGGCACTGAAGCTTTCTTT. This gives the protein CASSLARGTEAFF.

The V and J genes are TRBV28 and TRBJ1-6; TRBD1 matches 7 bases. The ends lost 1 base at V and 7 bases at J; junction bases unmatched: 10. From germline, CDR1 is MDHEN and CDR2 SYDVKM. The CDR3 is 17 amino acids. CDR3: CASSLSAAGGWNSPLHF. The CDR3 region has the DNA TGTGCCAGCAGTTTATCAGCCGCAGGGGGGTGGAATTCACCCCTCCACTTT.

The chain combines TRBV28 with TRBJ2-4; 8 bases fit TRBD1. CDR1 and CDR2 from the germline V gene are MDHEN and SYDVKM. Trimming at V came to 8 bases and at J to 7 bases, leaving 7 bases not matched to a gene. The CDR3 has 13 residues. CDR3 region: CASLGQGVNIQYF. The CDR3 coding sequence is TGTGCCAGCCTCGGACAGGGTGTGAACATTCAGTACTTC.

The V and J genes are TRBV9 and TRBJ2-7, with no clear D. This CDR3 is built from 15 residues. Trimming pared 4 bases from V and 3 bases from J, leaving 17 bases between. Germline V gene lookup returns CDR1 SGDLS and CDR2 YYNGEE. The CDR3 reads CASSPTPQKIYEQYF. The DNA for the CDR3 is TGTGCCAGCAGCCCAACCCCACAGAAGATCTACGAGCAGTACTTC.

The rearrangement uses TRBV3-1 (or the pseudogene TRBV3-2) and TRBJ2-1; perhaps TRBD1 as D (5 bases). The ends were cut back, 4 bases at V and 4 bases at J, with 14 bases in the middle. The length of the CDR3 is 15 residues. Looked up from germline, CDR1 is LGHDT and CDR2 is YNNKEL (reference sequence). Written as DNA, the CDR3 is TGTGCCAGCAGCCCTGGGTGGCAGGGTTACAATGAGCAGTTCTTC. It translates to CASSPGWQGYNEQFF.

The chain recombines TRBV6-4 with TRBJ2-5; D unclear. CDR1 and CDR2 from the germline V gene are MRHNA and SNTAGT. Trimming stripped 5 bases from V and 7 bases from J, with 11 bases between. The CDR3 is 12 amino acids. The chain's CDR3 is CASSFHPGTQYF. Written as DNA, the CDR3 is TGTGCCAGCAGTTTTCACCCCGGGACCCAGTACTTC.

The chain uses TRBV19 and TRBJ1-3; tentative D call: TRBD1 (6 bases). Germline assignment: CDR1 LNHDA and CDR2 SQIVND (reference sequence). Trimming left V 4 bases short and J 2 bases short, with 18 bases between. This CDR3 spans 17 amino acids. The CDR3 loop is CASSTWDTFEPGNTIYF. The CDR3 region has the DNA TGTGCCAGTAGTACATGGGACACATTTGAGCCTGGAAACACCATATATTTT.

The chain joins TRBV4-1 to TRBJ1-3; no clear D. From germline, CDR1 is MGHRA and CDR2 YSYEKL. This CDR3 has 15 amino acids. Trimming removed 1 base at V and 4 bases at J, with 11 bases between. CDR3 in amino acids: CASSQVAAAGNTIYF. DNA for the CDR3: TGCGCCAGCAGCCAAGTCGCGGCTGCGGGAAACACCATATATTTT.

The chain links TRBV19 to TRBJ1-5; 8 nucleotides agree with TRBD1. V shed 5 bases and J 7 bases; nucleotides not matched to a gene: 4. Germline lookup yields CDR1 LNHDA and CDR2 SQIVND (reference sequence). The CDR3 totals 13 residues. The CDR3 reads CASSVQGDQPQHF. CDR3 coding DNA: TGTGCCAGTAGTGTACAGGGGGACCAGCCCCAGCATTTT.

Only one count was recorded for this clone. Other DNA sequences of this sample code for an identical CDR3. The rearrangement uses TRBV28 and TRBJ1-1; D not certain. Trimming cost V 6 bases and J 0 bases, with 5 bases left between them. The CDR3 contains 12 residues. Germline V lookup: CDR1 MDHEN, CDR2 SYDVKM. CDR3: CASSLLNTEAFF. CDR3 in DNA: TGTGCCAGCAGCCTATTGAACACTGAAGCTTTCTTT.

This chain links TRBV5-4 with TRBJ2-3; 12 nucleotides match TRBD2. The CDR3 covers 16 residues. Germline V gene data show CDR1 as SGHNT and CDR2 as YYREEE (reference sequence). Germline trimming cut 4 bases from V and 4 bases from J; bases unmatched to any gene: 7. CDR3 loop: CASSTGTSGYADTQYF. As DNA, the CDR3 is TGTGCCAGCAGCACCGGGACTAGCGGGTATGCAGATACGCAGTATTTT.

This clone has a single count. The chain has TRBV10-3 and TRBJ2-2, with D possibly being TRBD2 (5 bases). Trimming stripped 5 bases from V and 4 bases from J, with 14 bases between. Germline CDR1 is ENHRY and CDR2 is SYGVKD. There are 15 residues in the CDR3. The chain's CDR3 is CAISRELDFTGELFF. The DNA for the CDR3 is TGTGCCATCAGTAGAGAACTAGATTTCACCGGGGAGCTGTTTTTT.

This clone was seen only a few times. CDR3 sequence: CASSLDGRGNTEAFF. As DNA, the CDR3 is TGTGCCAGCAGCTTAGATGGCAGAGGGAACACTGAAGCTTTCTTT. The rearrangement uses TRBV11-2 and TRBJ1-1; D gene unclear. The CDR3 spans 15 residues. V lost 0 bases and J lost 1, with 9 bases in between. From germline, CDR1 is SGHAT and CDR2 FQNNGV. Filled out from reference TRBV11-2 and TRBJ1-1, the complete variable domain reads EAGVAQSPRYKIIEKRQSVAFWCNPISGHATLYWYQQILGQGPKLLIQFQNNGVVDDSQLPKDRFSAERLKGVDSTLKIQPAKLEDSAVYLCASSLDGRGNTEAFFGQGTRLTVV.

The rearrangement joins TRBV15 to TRBJ2-1, with 12 bases matching TRBD2. CDR3 length: 19 residues. Germline assignment: CDR1 LNHNV and CDR2 YYDKDF (reference sequence). The J segment lost 0 bases and the V segment lost 1 base, leaving 7 bases of the junction unmatched. CDR3 protein: CATSRARTSGTRSYNEQFF. CDR3 nucleotides: TGTGCCACCAGCAGAGCGAGGACTAGCGGGACCCGCTCCTACAATGAGCAGTTCTTC.

This chain connects TRBV2 to TRBJ2-3; D remains ambiguous. The germline gives CDR1 SNHLY, CDR2 FYNNEI. Trimming removed 6 bases from V and 2 bases from J, with 9 bases in between. The length of the CDR3 is 13 residues. The CDR3 DNA reads as TGTGCCAGCAGCAGGATGTTCACAGATACGCAGTATTTT. Encoded protein: CASSRMFTDTQYF.

This chain joins TRBV2 and TRBJ2-5; no clear D. Germline values: CDR1 SNHLY, CDR2 FYNNEI. V gave up 2 bases and J gave up 0 bases, with 10 bases separating them. This CDR3 is built from 15 residues. CDR3 protein: CASSEQQQYQETQYF. In DNA, the CDR3 is TGTGCCAGCAGTGAACAGCAACAGTACCAAGAGACCCAGTACTTC.

J is TRBJ1-1 and V is TRBV6-6, with unresolved D. V was trimmed by 2 bases and J by 0 bases, leaving 7 bases between them. This CDR3 comprises 14 residues. Germline-derived CDR1 and CDR2 are MNHNY and SVGAGI (reference sequence). The CDR3 DNA sequence: TGTGCCAGCAGTTACCGGGGAATGAACACTGAAGCTTTCTTT. Translation gives CASSYRGMNTEAFF.

This clone was picked up one time. The chain is built from TRBV5-6 and TRBJ1-2, with 12 bases aligning to TRBD1. The junction had 5 bases not matched to a gene; V was cut back by 3 bases and J by 8 bases. Germline assignment: CDR1 SGHDT and CDR2 YYEEEE. The CDR3 extends over 14 amino acids. CDR3 in DNA: TGTGCCAGCAGCTCAGGGACAGGGGGCAGGGGCTACACCTTC. As protein: CASSSGTGGRGYTF.

This sequence joins TRBV28 and TRBJ2-3; possible D gene TRBD1, 6 bases. V gave up 3 bases and J gave up 1 base, with 17 bases separating them. The CDR3 runs to 17 residues. Germline values: CDR1 MDHEN, CDR2 SYDVKM. The CDR3 protein is CASSFSTSRQGTDTQYF. In DNA, the CDR3 is TGTGCCAGCAGTTTTTCCACATCCAGACAGGGCACAGATACGCAGTATTTT.

The chain recombines TRBV7-2 with TRBJ2-7; TRBD2 matches at 8 bases. In germline, CDR1 is SGHTA, CDR2 FQGNSA. The CDR3 is made up of 15 amino acids. V shed 7 bases, J shed 7 bases, and the junction held 15 bases outside the gene matches. The DNA for the CDR3 is TGTGCCAGCATGGGAAGCGGGAGTTCAAGGGGAGAGCAGTACTTC. It specifies CASMGSGSSRGEQYF.